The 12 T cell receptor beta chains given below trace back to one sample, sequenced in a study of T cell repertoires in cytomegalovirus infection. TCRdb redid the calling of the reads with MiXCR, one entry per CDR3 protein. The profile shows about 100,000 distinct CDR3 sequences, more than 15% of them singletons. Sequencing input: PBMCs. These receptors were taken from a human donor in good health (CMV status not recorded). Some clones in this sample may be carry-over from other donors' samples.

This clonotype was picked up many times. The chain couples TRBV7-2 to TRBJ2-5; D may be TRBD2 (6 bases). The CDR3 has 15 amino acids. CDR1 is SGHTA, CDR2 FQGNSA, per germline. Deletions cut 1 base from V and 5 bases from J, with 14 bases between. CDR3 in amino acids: CASSLVPNREETQYF. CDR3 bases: TGTGCCAGCAGCTTAGTTCCTAACCGGGAGGAGACCCAGTACTTC. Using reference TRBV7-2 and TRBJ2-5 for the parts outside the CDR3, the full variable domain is GAGVSQSPSNKVTEKGKDVELRCDPISGHTALYWYRQSLGQGLEFLIYFQGNSAPDKSGLPSDRFSAERTGGSVSTLTIQRTQQEDSAVYLCASSLVPNREETQYFGPGTRLLVL.

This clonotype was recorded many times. CDR3 bases: TGTGCCAGCAGCCAAGACAGGGGGAGGTATGGCTACACCTTC. Translation: CASSQDRGRYGYTF. The V call is TRBV14, the J call TRBJ1-2, with 7 bases aligning to TRBD1. The trim removed 0 bases at V and 5 bases at J, leaving 3 bases unmatched. This CDR3 has 14 residues. Germline CDR1 and CDR2: SGHDN and FVKESK. The entire variable domain, with the rest obtained from reference TRBV14 and TRBJ1-2, is as follows: EAGVTQFPSHSVIEKGQTVTLRCDPISGHDNLYWYRRVMGKEIKFLLHFVKESKQDESGMPNNRFLAERTGGTYSTLKVQPAELEDSGVYFCASSQDRGRYGYTFGSGTRLTVV.

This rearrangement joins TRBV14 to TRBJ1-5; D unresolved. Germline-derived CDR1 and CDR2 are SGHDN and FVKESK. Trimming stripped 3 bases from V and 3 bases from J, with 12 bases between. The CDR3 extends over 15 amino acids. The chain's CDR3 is CASSHPGEFNQPQHF. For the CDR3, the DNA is TGTGCCAGCAGCCACCCCGGGGAGTTCAATCAGCCCCAGCATTTT. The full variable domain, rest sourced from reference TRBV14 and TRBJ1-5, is EAGVTQFPSHSVIEKGQTVTLRCDPISGHDNLYWYRRVMGKEIKFLLHFVKESKQDESGMPNNRFLAERTGGTYSTLKVQPAELEDSGVYFCASSHPGEFNQPQHFGDGTRLSIL.

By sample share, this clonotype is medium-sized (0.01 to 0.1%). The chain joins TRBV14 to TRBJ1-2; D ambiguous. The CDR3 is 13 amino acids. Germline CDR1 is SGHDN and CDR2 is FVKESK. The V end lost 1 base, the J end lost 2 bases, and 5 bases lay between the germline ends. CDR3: CASSQGRNYGYTF. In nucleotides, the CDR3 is TGTGCCAGCAGCCAAGGAAGAAACTATGGCTACACCTTC.

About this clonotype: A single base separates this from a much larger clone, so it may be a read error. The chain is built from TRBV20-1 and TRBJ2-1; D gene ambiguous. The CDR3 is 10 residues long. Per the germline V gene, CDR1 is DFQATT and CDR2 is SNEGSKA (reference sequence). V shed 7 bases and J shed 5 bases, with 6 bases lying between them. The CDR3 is CSVYDNEQFF. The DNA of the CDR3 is TGCAGTGTATACGACAATGAGCAGTTCTTC.

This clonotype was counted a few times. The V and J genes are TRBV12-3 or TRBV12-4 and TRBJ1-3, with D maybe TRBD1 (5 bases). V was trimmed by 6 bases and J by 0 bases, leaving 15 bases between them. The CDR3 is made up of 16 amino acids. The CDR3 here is CASRRSGSISGNTIYF. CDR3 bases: TGTGCCAGCAGGAGATCAGGGTCGATCTCTGGAAACACCATATATTTT.

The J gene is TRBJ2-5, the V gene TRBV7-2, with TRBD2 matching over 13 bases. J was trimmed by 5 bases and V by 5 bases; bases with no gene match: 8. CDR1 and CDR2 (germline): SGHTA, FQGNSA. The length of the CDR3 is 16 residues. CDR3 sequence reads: CASSAGLAGAQETQYF. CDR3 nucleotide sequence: TGTGCCAGCAGCGCTGGACTAGCGGGGGCCCAGGAGACCCAGTACTTC.

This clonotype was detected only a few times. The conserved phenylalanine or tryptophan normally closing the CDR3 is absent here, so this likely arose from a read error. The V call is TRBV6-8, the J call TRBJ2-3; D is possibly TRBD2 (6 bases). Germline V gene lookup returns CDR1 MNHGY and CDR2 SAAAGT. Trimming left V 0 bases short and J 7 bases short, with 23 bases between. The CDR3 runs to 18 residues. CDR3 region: CASSYSTAEGNLRNTQYS. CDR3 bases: TGTGCCAGCAGTTACTCGACGGCGGAGGGTAACTTACGGAATACGCAGTATTCT.

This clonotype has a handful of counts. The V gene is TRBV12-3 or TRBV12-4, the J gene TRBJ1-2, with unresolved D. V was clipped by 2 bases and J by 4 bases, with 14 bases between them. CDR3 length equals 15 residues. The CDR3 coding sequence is TGTGCCAGCAGTTTAAAAGGAGGATTCCTCTATGGCTACACCTTC. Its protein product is CASSLKGGFLYGYTF.

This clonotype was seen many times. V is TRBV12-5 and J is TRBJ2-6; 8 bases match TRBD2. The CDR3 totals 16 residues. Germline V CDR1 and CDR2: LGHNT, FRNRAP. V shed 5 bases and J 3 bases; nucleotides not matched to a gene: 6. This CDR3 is CASGPGGGFGANVLTF. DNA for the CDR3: TGTGCTAGTGGTCCGGGGGGGGGATTTGGGGCCAACGTCCTGACTTTC.

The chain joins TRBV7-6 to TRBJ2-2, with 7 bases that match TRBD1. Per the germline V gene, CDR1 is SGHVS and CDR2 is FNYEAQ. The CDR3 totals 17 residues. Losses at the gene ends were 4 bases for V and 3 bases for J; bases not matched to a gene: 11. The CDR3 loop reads CASSSETGRRDTGELFF. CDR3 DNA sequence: TGTGCCAGCAGCTCCGAGACAGGGAGAAGGGACACCGGGGAGCTGTTTTTT.

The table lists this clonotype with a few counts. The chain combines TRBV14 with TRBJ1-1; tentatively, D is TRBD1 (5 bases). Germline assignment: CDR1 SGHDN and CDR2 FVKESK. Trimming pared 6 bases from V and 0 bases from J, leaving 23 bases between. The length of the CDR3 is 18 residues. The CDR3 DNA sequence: TGTGCCAGCAGTTTAATGCGGGCAGGGTGGAGTATGAACACTGAAGCTTTCTTT. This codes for CASSLMRAGWSMNTEAFF. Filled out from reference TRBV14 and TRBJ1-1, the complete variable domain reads EAGVTQFPSHSVIEKGQTVTLRCDPISGHDNLYWYRRVMGKEIKFLLHFVKESKQDESGMPNNRFLAERTGGTYSTLKVQPAELEDSGVYFCASSLMRAGWSMNTEAFFGQGTRLTVV.